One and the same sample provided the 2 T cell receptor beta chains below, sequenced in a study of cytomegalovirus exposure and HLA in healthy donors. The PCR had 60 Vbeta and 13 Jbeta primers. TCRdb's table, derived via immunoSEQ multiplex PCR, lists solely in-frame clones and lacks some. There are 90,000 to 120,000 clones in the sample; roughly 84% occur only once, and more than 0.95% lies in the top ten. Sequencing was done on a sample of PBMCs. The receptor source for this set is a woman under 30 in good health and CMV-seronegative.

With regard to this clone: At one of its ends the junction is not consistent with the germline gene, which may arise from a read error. The CDR3 region has the DNA TGTTCCAGCAGCAAAGGACAGGGGGCATACGAGCAGTACTTC. This codes for CSSSKGQGAYEQYF. The chain carries TRBV7-9 and TRBJ2-7; 11 bases match TRBD1. The CDR3 totals 14 residues. From germline, CDR1 is SEHNR and CDR2 FQNEAQ (reference sequence).

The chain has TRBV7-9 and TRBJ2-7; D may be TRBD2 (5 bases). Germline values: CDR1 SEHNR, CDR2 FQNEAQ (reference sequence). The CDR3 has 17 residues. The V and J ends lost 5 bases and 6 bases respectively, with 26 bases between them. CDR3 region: CASSPELRGLPDCEQYF. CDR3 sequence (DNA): TGTGCCAGCAGCCCAGAGCTCCGAGGGCTCCCTGATTGCGAGCAGTACTTC.